Below are 2 T cell receptor beta chains sequenced from a single sample in a study of T-cell reconstitution after alpha-beta-depleted transplantation in children. Preparing the TCRbeta library involved the use of unique molecular identifiers. TCRdb analysed the PCR reads with MiXCR anew, one entry per CDR3 protein. The data contain 65,000 to 75,000 distinct CDR3 sequences, roughly 4.9% of them singletons. Sequenced material: PBMCs, mostly from graft donor cells, taken 180 days after TCRalphabeta/CD19-depleted stem cell transplant. The source is a boy under two years old who had a stem cell transplant for acute myeloid leukemia, so the T cells may come from the graft donor.

There are many counts of this clonotype. The chain combines TRBV18 with TRBJ2-4; possibly TRBD1 for D (6 bases). V was trimmed by 3 bases and J by 4 bases, leaving 13 bases between them. The CDR3 spans 15 residues. Germline assignment: CDR1 KGHSH and CDR2 LQKENI. Here the CDR3 reads CASSPTGTTKNIQYF. CDR3 coding DNA: TGTGCCAGCTCACCGACCGGGACAACAAAAAACATTCAGTACTTC.

This clonotype appeared many times. The genes are TRBV11-2 and TRBJ2-1; TRBD2 agrees at 10 bases. After removal of 3 bases from V and 7 bases from J, the junction contained 6 bases not matched to a gene. The CDR3 totals 15 residues. Germline lookup yields CDR1 SGHAT and CDR2 FQNNGV. CDR3 nucleotide sequence: TGTGCCAGCAGCTTCAGCGGGGGGGCCAGTAATGAGCAGTTCTTC. Its protein product is CASSFSGGASNEQFF.